The rows below give T cell receptor beta chains drawn from one sample of a study of T cell responses to AZD1222 COVID-19 vaccine. TCRdb keeps only in-frame clones here, not all; method: immunoSEQ multiplex PCR. Among approximately 35,000 clones listed, less than 90% were seen once. The specimen comprised peripheral blood, sampled on day 0 of AZD1222 vaccination. The receptor source for this set is an adult in good health. Both conserved end residues are part of each CDR3. Each record gives: CDR3 length, D gene, J gene, V gene, clone size, CDR3 protein. The D gene is left open where the match is weak. Size tells how often a clone was seen (once, few, many) or the class of an expanded clone, and some rows leave it out.

15 TRBD2 TRBJ2-3 TRBV6-4 medium-sized CASSPSGGATDTQYF
15 TRBD1 TRBJ1-3 TRBV2 NA CASSGTGTSGNTIYF
14 NA TRBJ2-5 TRBV9 NA CASSVGGTQETQYF
15 NA TRBJ1-1 TRBV6-2/TRBV6-3 NA CASSYLQGGNTEAFF
12 NA TRBJ2-5 TRBV24-1 few CATSERTETQYF
12 NA TRBJ2-2 TRBV12-3/TRBV12-4 few CASSSQGGELFF
14 NA TRBJ2-2 TRBV3-1/TRBV3-2 few CASSQRAGLGELFF
15 TRBD2 TRBJ2-3 TRBV19 NA CASSIGTSGTDTQYF
12 NA TRBJ2-7 TRBV5-1 NA CASSFTSYEQYF
14 NA TRBJ2-1 TRBV2 once CATQDRSSYNEQFF
15 NA TRBJ2-4 TRBV19 NA CASTERGAAKNIQYF
16 TRBD1 TRBJ2-1 TRBV7-3 NA CASSLEGTGPYNEQFF
16 NA TRBJ2-3 TRBV14 NA CASSQSWGGGADTQYF
12 NA TRBJ1-2 TRBV28 NA CASSQDLYGYTF
14 NA TRBJ1-1 TRBV2 NA CASSPSGYGTEAFF
19 TRBD1 TRBJ1-3 TRBV4-1 NA CASSQGPGQGVYSGNTIYF
15 NA TRBJ1-3 TRBV29-1 NA CSASVGRGPGNTIYF